This T cell receptor (beta chain) was found in a study of tumor-infiltrating lymphocytes in primary liver carcinoma listed by TCRdb under 2017. Background on the whole study: Between November 2015 and March 2016, a few patients in China with histopathologically diagnosed primary liver carcinoma had surgical resection. Roughly 3.5 to 7.5 million productive TCRbeta reads were obtained per sample, and no significant difference in read depth was found between tissue types. The five patients had tumors of stage T1-T3 N0M0, with maximum diameters ranging from roughly 4.2 to 10 cm. Across five regions of each liver tumor, along with adjacent normal tissue and blood, the study brought together TCRbeta repertoire sequencing, expression microarrays and whole-exome sequencing. Hepatocellular carcinoma (four) or combined HCC and intrahepatic cholangiocarcinoma (one) was present in the five patients, who were three men and two women aged 30 to 69 years. Reproducibility between technical replicate repertoires was high, with correlation coefficients above 0.95 and mean shared-clone rates about 0.9. A total of some 35 specimens from 5 patients underwent TCRbeta repertoire sequencing, comprising about 25 tumor regions, 5 adjacent noncancerous liver tissues and 5 peripheral blood samples.

Overall study outcomes, separate from this receptor: The study included only four to six patients, and the authors note findings should be validated in a larger study. A significantly larger repertoire fraction was made up by the top 250 clones in tumors than in blood (p = 0.039). Because only the TCR beta chain was sequenced and unpaired alpha chains were not captured, true repertoire diversity is likely underestimated. Because the samples were bulk and unsorted, CD4+ and CD8+ T cell repertoires could not be compared. Repertoire overlap was found to be higher between tumor regions (mean around 36%) than between tumor-adjacent (about 17%) or tumor-blood (around 14%) pairs, consistent with antigen-driven expansion.

Using a constant-region primer and ProtoScript II reverse transcriptase, TCRbeta-specific cDNA was reverse-transcribed from about 540 ng total RNA. Construction of the TCRbeta libraries relied on three nested rounds of multiplex PCR, following a slightly modified ARM-PCR procedure. Each of the first two PCR rounds ran for around 10 cycles using multiplex TRBV1-TRBV30 forward primers together with a Cbeta reverse primer. A final 25-cycle PCR with Deep VentR polymerase added sample barcodes and Illumina adapters. Before sequencing, amplicons of 200-500 bp were purified from gel using a QIAquick gel extraction kit. An Illumina HiSeq 2500 was used to sequence the TCRbeta amplicons with 250-bp paired-end reads. As for the original processing: To recover full CDR3 sequences, reads were quality-trimmed using Trimmomatic v0.33 and paired reads were then merged using FLASH v1.2.11. V, D and J germline segments were assigned to the rearranged TCRbeta sequences by MiGEC v1.2.1b. Clonotype statistics and Shannon-Wiener diversity indices were computed with VDJtools v1.0.0. To reduce sampling bias, subsequent analyses other than the diversity analysis used only the 250 most abundant clonotypes in each sample. TCRdb reprocessing: public reads trimmed at Q25 with fastp, clones called with MiXCR, in-frame beta chains kept. A single entry per CDR3 protein holds the most common genes and DNA from its merged rows. TCRdb's processing, not the study's, gives the V and J calls here. The sample yields about 320,000 distinct CDR3 sequences; around three fifths were counted once. About a sixth of the sample belongs to the ten largest clones.

This clonotype was observed a handful of times. What antigen it recognizes has not been identified. No per-base quality is available; no much larger clone lies one base away. The V and J ends are trimmed by 8 bases and 2 bases, leaving 10 bases between them. Taken from cysteine to phenylalanine, the CDR3 has 13 residues. Only the CDR3 portion is preserved as DNA: 39 bases, with reading frame beginning at the first base. Per the germline V gene, MNHEY is the CDR1 and SVGAGI is the CDR2. TRIzol reagent was used to extract blood RNA from unsorted whole blood, while the DNeasy Blood & Tissue kit provided the germline DNA. At the time of sampling, the patients were treatment-naive and had chronic HBV infection. Approximately 3.8 milliliters of peripheral blood were collected into K2EDTA tubes before surgery.

This clonotype originated in a woman in her twenties or thirties with primary liver carcinoma and hepatitis B virus infection. Sequenced sample: peripheral blood. The chain is encoded by TRBV6-5 joined to TRBJ2-1; no confident D gene assignment can be made. The DNA is TGTGCCAGCGGCGAAGGCCCCTACAATGAGCAGTTCTTC. Protein translation: CASGEGPYNEQFF.